The 2 T cell receptor beta chains in this list originate from one sample, sequenced in a study of blood T cell repertoires in COVID-19. Here immunoSEQ multiplex PCR was the method, and the copy in TCRdb shows in-frame clones only, minus some. The sample lists around 220,000 clones, about four fifths seen once, with 10% in the top ten. Sequencing was done on a sample of peripheral blood. The source of these receptors is an elderly woman with acute or convalescent COVID-19.

The V gene is TRBV30, the J gene TRBJ1-3; TRBD1 aligns across 7 bases. V shed 1 base and J 6 bases; nucleotides not matched to a gene: 12. Germline V gene data show CDR1 as GTSNPN and CDR2 as SVGIG (reference sequence). There are 16 residues in the CDR3. CDR3 protein: CAWSAPVAGGLNTIYF. The CDR3 DNA is TGTGCCTGGAGTGCCCCCGTGGCAGGGGGGTTAAACACCATATATTTT.

The rearrangement joins TRBV30 to TRBJ1-2; D is unresolved. The CDR3 runs 12 residues. V dropped 1 base and J dropped 11 bases, with 14 bases sitting between them. Germline assignment: CDR1 GTSNPN and CDR2 SVGIG (reference sequence). Written as DNA, the CDR3 is TGTGCCTGGAGTGGCCCTGGTAACGGGTACACCTTC. It codes for CAWSGPGNGYTF. Together with reference TRBV30 and TRBJ1-2, the CDR3 gives the full variable domain: SQTIHQWPATLVQPVGSPLSLECTVEGTSNPNLYWYRQAAGRGLQLLFYSVGIGQISSEVPQNLSASRPQDRQFILSSKKLLLSDSGFYLCAWSGPGNGYTFGSGTRLTVV.